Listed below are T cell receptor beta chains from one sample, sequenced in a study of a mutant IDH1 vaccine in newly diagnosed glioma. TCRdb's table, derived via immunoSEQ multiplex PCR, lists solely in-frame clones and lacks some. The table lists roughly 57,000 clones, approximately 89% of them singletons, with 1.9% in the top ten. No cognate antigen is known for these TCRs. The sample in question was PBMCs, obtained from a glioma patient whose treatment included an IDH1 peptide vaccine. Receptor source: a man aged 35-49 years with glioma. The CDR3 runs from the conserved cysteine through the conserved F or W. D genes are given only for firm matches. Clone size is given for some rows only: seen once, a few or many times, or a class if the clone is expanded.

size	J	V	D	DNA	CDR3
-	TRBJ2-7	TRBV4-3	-	TGCGCCAGCAGCCGAAAGGGGGGCCCGCAGTACTTC	CASSRKGGPQYF
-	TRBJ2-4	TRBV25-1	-	TGTGCCAGCAGTCCAGAGGGTTGGGGACTAGCCAAAAACATTCAGTACTTC	CASSPEGWGLAKNIQYF
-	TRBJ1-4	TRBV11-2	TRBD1	TGTGCCAGCAGCTTTCGTATACAGGGGAACGAAAAACTGTTTTTT	CASSFRIQGNEKLFF
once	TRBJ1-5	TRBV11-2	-	TGTGCCAGCAGCTTAGATGGGAATCAGCCCCAGCATTTT	CASSLDGNQPQHF
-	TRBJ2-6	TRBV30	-	TGTGCCTGGAGTGTAGGTGGCAGGGTCTTTTCCTCTGGGGCCAACGTCCTGACTTTC	CAWSVGGRVFSSGANVLTF
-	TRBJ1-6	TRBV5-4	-	TGTGCCAGCAGCCTCGATTATACCCCGGGGGGCCTCCACTTT	CASSLDYTPGGLHF
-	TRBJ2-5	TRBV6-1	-	TGTGCCAGCAGTCCTACAGAGTCTCAAGAGACCCAGTACTTC	CASSPTESQETQYF
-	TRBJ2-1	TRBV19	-	TGTGCCAGTAGTTTGGGACCCCACAATGAGCAGTTCTTC	CASSLGPHNEQFF
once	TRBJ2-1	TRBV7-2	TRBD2	TGTGCCAGCAGCTTAGCCTCCGCTAGCGGCAGGCACAATGAGCAGTTCTTC	CASSLASASGRHNEQFF
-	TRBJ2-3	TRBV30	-	TGTGCCTGGACGCAAGGATGGGGGCTACGCACAGATACGCAGTATTTT	CAWTQGWGLRTDTQYF
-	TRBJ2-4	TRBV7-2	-	TGTGCCAGCAGCTCGGGACCTCTATCAACCAGGGCCAAAAACATTCAGTACTTC	CASSSGPLSTRAKNIQYF
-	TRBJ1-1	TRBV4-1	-	TGCGCCAGCAGCCAAGTGGCGGTTAACACTGAAGCTTTCTTT	CASSQVAVNTEAFF
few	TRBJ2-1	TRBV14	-	TGTGCCAGCAGCTACCTTACAGGGATTGGGGGGAATGAGCAGTTCTTC	CASSYLTGIGGNEQFF
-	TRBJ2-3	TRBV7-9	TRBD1	TGTGCCAGCGGACTCCGGACAGGGTCGGTAGATACGCAGTATTTT	CASGLRTGSVDTQYF
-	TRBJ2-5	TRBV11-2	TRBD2	TGTGCCAGCAGCTTAGATACCAGCGGGGTCACCACACAGTACTTC	CASSLDTSGVTTQYF
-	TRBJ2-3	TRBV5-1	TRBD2	TGCGCCAGCAGCTTGGTGGGACTAGCGAGTAGCACAGATACGCAGTATTTT	CASSLVGLASSTDTQYF
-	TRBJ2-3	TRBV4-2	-	TGTGCCAGCAGCCCCGCGGCTAGCGCGAGCTCAGATACGCAGTATTTT	CASSPAASASSDTQYF
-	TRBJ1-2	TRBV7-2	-	TGTGCCACTTCCCGCAGTAACTATGGCTACACCTTC	CATSRSNYGYTF
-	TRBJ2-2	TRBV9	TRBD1	TGTGCCAGTTTAAGGGACAGGGAAGAAACCGGGGAGCTGTTTTTT	CASLRDREETGELFF
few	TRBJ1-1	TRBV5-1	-	TGCGCCAGCAGCTTGGGTGTCTCTAGTATTGAAGCTTTCTTT	CASSLGVSSIEAFF
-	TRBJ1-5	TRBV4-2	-	TGTGCCAGCAGCCCGCTCGGGTTGGGTCAGCCCCAGCATTTT	CASSPLGLGQPQHF
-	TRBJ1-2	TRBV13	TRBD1	TGTGCCAGCAGCCCGGGACAGACCTTCTATGGCTACACCTTC	CASSPGQTFYGYTF
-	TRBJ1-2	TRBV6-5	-	TGTGCCAGCAGTTACTCGGTGCCAGAGGCTAACTATGGCTACACCTTC	CASSYSVPEANYGYTF
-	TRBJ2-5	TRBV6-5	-	TGTGCCTCTCGCGTAGGGGCCAGTACGGCCCAGTACTTC	CASRVGASTAQYF
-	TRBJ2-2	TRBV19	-	TGTGCCAGTAGTCCCCGGGCCCACACCGGGGAGCTGTTTTTT	CASSPRAHTGELFF
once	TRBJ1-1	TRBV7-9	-	TGTGCCAGCAGCTTCTACACTGAAGCTTTCTTT	CASSFYTEAFF
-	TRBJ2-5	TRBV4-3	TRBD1	TGCGCCAGCAGCCCCCAACATAACAGGGGGAAGTACCAAGAGACCCAGTACTTC	CASSPQHNRGKYQETQYF
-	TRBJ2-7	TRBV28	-	TGTGCCAGCAGCAAATATGGCTATCCGAGCTCCTACGAGCAGTACTTC	CASSKYGYPSSYEQYF
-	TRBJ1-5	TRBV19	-	TGTGCCAGCACTAGATACGGGGGTCCCAATCAGCCCCAGCATTTT	CASTRYGGPNQPQHF
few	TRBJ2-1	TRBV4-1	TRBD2	TGCGCCAGCAGCCAAGCGGCGGGGGGGTACAATGAGCAGTTCTTC	CASSQAAGGYNEQFF
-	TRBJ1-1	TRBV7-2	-	TGTGCCAGCAGCTTAAGTGGTGGCAGGGAAGCTTTCTTT	CASSLSGGREAFF
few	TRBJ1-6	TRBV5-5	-	TGTGCCAGCAGCTCCGCACCCGGTGGTTCACCCCTCCACTTT	CASSSAPGGSPLHF
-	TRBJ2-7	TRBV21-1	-	TGTGCCAGCAGCAAAAGGGGGGACTACACCTACGAGCAGTACTTC	CASSKRGDYTYEQYF
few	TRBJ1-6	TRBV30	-	TGTGCCTGGAACCCTCTCGGGGGTAGTTCACCCCTCCACTTT	CAWNPLGGSSPLHF
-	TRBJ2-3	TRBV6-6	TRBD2	TGTGCCAGCAGTCTGGGAGCGGGGGGGAGCGCAACGCAGTATTTT	CASSLGAGGSATQYF
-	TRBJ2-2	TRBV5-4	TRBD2	TGTGCCAGCAGCCCGAGACTAGCGGGAGGTCTCAGAGGGGAGCTGTTTTTT	CASSPRLAGGLRGELFF
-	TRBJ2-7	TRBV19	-	TGTGCCAGTAGTACAACAGAAGCCTCCTACGAGCAGTACTTC	CASSTTEASYEQYF
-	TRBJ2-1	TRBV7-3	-	TGTGCCAGCAGCTCCATGGGGTACAATGAGCAGTTCTTC	CASSSMGYNEQFF
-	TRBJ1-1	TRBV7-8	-	TGTGCCAGCAGCTCCCTCCGGAACACTGAAGCTTTCTTT	CASSSLRNTEAFF
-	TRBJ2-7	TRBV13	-	TGTGCCAGCAGCTTAGGGGACAGCTCGTTTTACGAGCAGTACTTC	CASSLGDSSFYEQYF
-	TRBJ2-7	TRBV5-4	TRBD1	TGTGCCAGCAGCCCGGACAGGAGTTACGAGCAGTACTTC	CASSPDRSYEQYF